Here is one TCR beta chain with its context. Original handling: Nucleated cell number was recorded as an estimate derived from reference gene primer amplification. Profiled with immunoSEQ multiplex PCR; TCRdb holds only in-frame clones, not every one. From that table come the V and J calls and clone size; the DNA was used to work out D and trimming. Seen here are some 150,000 clones, over 75% observed once, and the top ten hold roughly 1.2%. The V end was cut by 6 bases, the J end by 0 bases, with 8 bases between. CDR3 size: 13 residues. The data were taken from a study of blood T cell repertoires in COVID-19.

The J gene is TRBJ1-1, the V gene TRBV12-3 or TRBV12-4; TRBD1 is a possible D gene (5 bases). This clonotype was obtained from a human donor with acute COVID-19. The donor label of this sample is uncertain. The source material was PBMCs or T cells enriched from blood (not recorded which). The CDR3 sequence: CASSRQMNTEAFF. CDR3 nucleotide sequence: TGTGCCAGCAGCCGACAGATGAACACTGAAGCTTTCTTT.